These T cell receptor beta chains were read from a single sample in a study of blood T cell repertoires in COVID-19. This table comes from immunoSEQ multiplex PCR, and its TCRdb copy is limited to in-frame clones, with some not included. The sample records tens of thousands of clones, around nine tenths being singletons. The sequenced material came from peripheral blood. These receptors were obtained from a middle-aged man with active or convalescent COVID-19. The CDR3 runs from the conserved cysteine through the conserved F or W. The D gene is left open where the match is weak.

CDR3aa	CDR3nt	len	v_gene	j_gene	d_gene
CAWSHPGTLRGTQYF	TGTGCCTGGAGTCACCCAGGGACTTTAAGGGGAACGCAGTATTTT	15	TRBV30	TRBJ2-3	NA
CASSFSENQPQHF	TGTGCCAGCAGCTTTAGCGAAAATCAGCCCCAGCATTTT	13	TRBV7-8	TRBJ1-5	NA
CASTVGTEAFF	TGTGCCAGCACCGTCGGCACTGAAGCTTTCTTT	11	TRBV2	TRBJ1-1	NA
CASSQTTGIGTNEKLFF	TGCGCCAGCAGCCAAACGACAGGTATAGGAACTAATGAAAAACTGTTTTTT	17	TRBV4-1	TRBJ1-4	NA
CASSLLMRAEGTEAFF	TGCGCCAGCAGCCTGCTCATGAGGGCTGAGGGCACTGAAGCTTTCTTT	16	TRBV4-3	TRBJ1-1	NA
CASSLAQASLETQYF	TGTGCCAGCAGCTTGGCCCAGGCTTCCTTAGAGACCCAGTACTTC	15	TRBV5-8	TRBJ2-5	NA
CASSEGLAGGNLRELFF	TGTGCCAGCAGCGAGGGACTAGCGGGGGGGAATTTACGGGAGCTGTTTTTT	17	TRBV9	TRBJ2-2	TRBD2
CASSFDRAQETQYF	TGTGCCAGCAGCTTCGACAGGGCCCAAGAGACCCAGTACTTC	14	TRBV7-8	TRBJ2-5	TRBD1
CASSLGTRGADEKLFF	TGTGCCAGCAGCTTGGGTACTCGTGGGGCTGATGAAAAACTGTTTTTT	16	TRBV5-8	TRBJ1-4	NA
CASSENWTGGLEPQHF	TGTGCCAGCAGTGAAAATTGGACAGGGGGTTTGGAGCCCCAGCATTTT	16	TRBV6-1	TRBJ1-5	TRBD1